The clone carrying this T cell receptor beta chain was detected many times. The target antigen is unknown. The entry originates in a study of breast tumors, draining lymph nodes, adjacent tissues. Study-level findings and limits: Tumor TCR diversity was below lymph nodes but above nontumor tissue. The lymph node origin of tumor T cells was framed as consistent with a hypothesis, not demonstrated. Compared with basal-like, luminal-like tumors shared significantly more repertoire with nontumor tissue.

The lymph nodes were axillary draining lymph nodes from breast cancer patients. Via MiXCR, TCRdb re-called the multiplex PCR reads, giving one row per CDR3 protein. The sample carries more than 80,000 distinct CDR3 sequences, 30% recorded once. The CDR3 is made up of 12 amino acids. Germline CDR1 MNHEY, CDR2 SMNVEV (reference sequence). Between the trimmed V and J ends, which lost 4 bases and 10 bases, there was a span of 13 bases. The chain has TRBV27 and TRBJ2-5; D remains unclear. The TCR originated in a female donor with breast cancer. Some clones in this sample may be carry-over from other donors' samples. Sequenced sample: axillary lymph node tissue. This CDR3 reads CASSSGPPVQYF. Written as DNA, the CDR3 is TGTGCCAGCAGTTCAGGTCCACCAGTCCAGTACTTC.